This record covers a single TCR beta chain. Its antigen remains unknown. This entry comes from a study of CD8 T cells in ankylosing spondylitis. Study results and limitations: Eight or nine highly homologous variants formed a TCR beta motif that appeared characteristic of ankylosing spondylitis blood. Disease-linked clones proved CD8+ and comparatively uncommon in peripheral blood. Prior literature has documented some motif variants in synovial fluid and blood from reactive arthritis. Clones linked to disease were reported to show significant enrichment in matched ankylosing spondylitis synovial fluid.

CDR3 length: 15 residues. Trimming stripped 2 bases from V and 1 base from J, with 10 bases between. Germline CDR1 and CDR2: MGHRA and YSYEKL. A quantitative 5'-RACE method, one with molecular barcodes, was used to make TCR beta libraries. TCRdb passed the 5' RACE reads through MiXCR, listing each CDR3 protein once. The repertoire consists of roughly 670,000 distinct CDR3 sequences, with about 20% occurring once and the leading ten covering under 20%. The source material was blood, either unsorted or a sorted T cell fraction (not recorded which). The sequence came from a male donor with ankylosing spondylitis. The genes are TRBV4-1 and TRBJ2-3, with D tentatively TRBD2 (6 bases). CDR3 DNA sequence: TGCGCCAGCAGCCAAAGGAGGGGCGGCACAGATACGCAGTATTTT. Protein product: CASSQRRGGTDTQYF.